This TCR beta chain derives from a study of cytomegalovirus exposure and HLA in healthy donors. CDR3 length: 15 amino acids. Germline trimming cut 3 bases from V and 5 bases from J; bases unmatched to any gene: 9. Study-wide findings and caveats: Sequencing had likely introduced a cluster of highly shared sequence variants as an artifact. V- and J-gene trimming of TCR beta was linked (in a later analysis) to a missense DCLRE1C variant. Association of 16,951 TCR beta sequences with HLA alleles was found at 0.05 false discovery rate in a later analysis.

As concerns this clone: Its antigen is unknown.

PCR involved 60 Vbeta and 13 Jbeta primers. TCRdb keeps only in-frame clones here, not all; method: immunoSEQ multiplex PCR. The data hold about 160,000 clones, with approximately 82% observed a single time. The receptor was derived from a male donor in good health and CMV-seronegative. The sequencing input was PBMCs. This chain joins TRBV23-1 and TRBJ2-7, with TRBD1 identical over 8 bases. TRBV23-1 qualifies as an ORF whose function is uncertain. CDR3 amino acids: CASSHLWQGANEQYF. In nucleotides, the CDR3 is TGCGCCAGCAGTCATCTCTGGCAGGGGGCAAACGAGCAGTACTTC.